This T cell receptor (beta chain) was obtained from a study of cytomegalovirus exposure and HLA in healthy donors (TCRdb year 2017). Notes on the research overall: An earlier analysis of approximately 550 of the donors reported approximately 290 Gb of sequence data and roughly 110 million unique TCR beta sequences from roughly 200 million T cells. Across 398 genotyped donors of the cohort, an average of roughly 250,000 unique TCR beta nucleotide sequences per donor were sequenced, and 15% to 20% of those sequences were non-productive. All discovery cohort repertoires had been generated on a single sequencing platform. A later genetic analysis took genome-wide SNP genotypes for about three fifths of the 666 donors and used that subset as a discovery cohort. HLA typing included class I and class II loci at four-digit resolution. Typing coverage varied by locus: 629-630 donors for A, B, C, DRB1 and DQB1; about 520 for DQA1; approximately 610 for DPA1; about 450 for DPB1. Donor age, sex, ethnicity and CMV serostatus were collected together with the repertoire data. Rather than drawing on any new phenotypic data, the later analysis identified candidate immune exposures from TCR beta sequences and the way those sequences occurred across donors. An early release that covered roughly 600 HLA-typed donors contained approximately 300 gigabases of sequencing data and about 84 million unique TCR sequences. The genetic ancestry cluster associated with self-reported Caucasian donors included roughly four fifths of the roughly 410 genotyped donors. The T cell repertoires of several hundred subjects were profiled by immunosequencing and related to cytomegalovirus serostatus. To study patterns of TCR occurrence, a later analysis re-analyzed previously published TCR beta repertoires from 666 donors and added high-resolution HLA genotyping. An earlier analysis of approximately 630 of the donors applied high-throughput TCR beta sequencing to assess whether each TCR beta V gene segment acted as functional or pseudogenic. In addition to the first cohort of 666 subjects, a separate validation cohort of some 120 different subjects was used. The study aimed to test whether signatures of past pathogen exposure could be identified by cataloging public T cell receptors. To predict cytomegalovirus infection status, the study brought together high-throughput TCR immunosequencing, statistical association of individual TCRs with disease status, and machine learning. Roughly five DR-DQ haplotypes were handled as single units for association and clustering because linkage in the cohort was strong. Broad study findings and their caveats: An association between a missense DCLRE1C variant and V-gene and J-gene trimming of TCR beta chains was found in a later genetic analysis and replicated in an independent cohort. The 87-base-pair reads could not distinguish some IMGT-functional V segments, including TRBV6-2 and TRBV6-3, so those segments were excluded. The authors suggested that the approach could potentially be generalized to other disease states and immunological phenotypes. Correlated functional status among segregating V segments might reflect linkage disequilibrium, but an unknown experimental factor could not be ruled out. This cohort had only TCR beta chains sequenced, and the lack of alpha or paired-chain data limited which features could be detected. The earlier analysis of 450 to 700 of the donors excluded about 16 rarely observed V segments, including chromosome 9 orphons, because counts were too low. The study listed 164 TCR beta chains as associated with cytomegalovirus. Assigning TCR associations to individual alleles was difficult when HLA alleles, especially DR and DQ, strongly co-occurred. A later analysis reported that several top co-occurrence clusters appeared linked to parvovirus B19, influenza, CMV and Epstein-Barr virus. A later analysis associated roughly 17,000 TCR beta sequences with specific HLA alleles at a false discovery rate of 0.05. Because HLA typing was missing for some donors at each locus, association tests included only the typed subset. A few of the identified cytomegalovirus-associated TCR beta chains were confirmed in vitro to be specific for cytomegalovirus antigens. A further reported finding was that TCR beta sequences accurately predicted the HLA-A and HLA-B alleles for most subjects in the first cohort. A later analysis found that TCR association rates varied across HLA loci, with DRB1 alleles showing the most associated TCRs and HLA-C alleles the fewest. According to a later analysis, most CMV-associated TCR beta chains appeared to be HLA-restricted, and the HLA associations seemed to be driven largely by CMV exposure. Sequencing depth was assumed to be roughly uniform across donors in the presence/absence analyses, though that assumption may not hold. A later analysis found that HLA-associated TCR beta chains were more clonally expanded and had lower generation probabilities than equally common non-associated chains. The classifier was reported to diagnose cytomegalovirus status with high specificity and sensitivity in both the original cohort and the validation cohort. A cluster of highly shared sequence variants was judged likely to be a technical artifact of the sequencing pipeline. Broadly in line with IMGT annotations, most TCR beta V segments showed up in productive rearrangements about 87% or about 30% of the time in an earlier analysis of some 590 of the donors. CMV serostatus was the only immune exposure information available for the cohort. In a later genetic analysis, fewer N-insertions in productive TCRs were reported among donors in an Asian-associated ancestry cluster than the approximately 710-donor mean. Most TCR sequences were seen in very few donors, while some public TCRs were found in many individuals.

The cohort was made up of about 670 healthy bone marrow donors. All cohort members were sampled while nominally healthy, although unrecorded immune exposures were likely present. The donor tested CMV seropositive and was one of the 289 seropositive cohort members. Every donor gave a peripheral blood sample, and the peripheral blood mononuclear cells from that sample were used for TCR beta sequencing. The Qiagen DNeasy Blood Extraction Kit was used to extract genomic DNA from the blood cell samples. From V the trimming removes 2 bases and from J it removes 0 bases, while the gene matches leave 11 bases of the junction unaccounted for. Including the terminal cysteine and phenylalanine, the CDR3 comprises 18 residues. The CDR3 DNA has 54 bases and is translated from base 1. CDR1 and CDR2, looked up from the germline V gene (reference sequence), are PRHDT and FYEKMQ. The library relied on the immunoSEQ multiplex PCR assay. The multiplex PCR relied on a mix of 60 forward primers for TCR Vbeta segments and 13 reverse primers for TCR Jbeta segments. A multiplex PCR assay on genomic DNA amplified the CDR3 region of rearranged TCR beta genes. On the Illumina HiSeq System, the amplified TCR beta libraries were sequenced as 87-base-pair reads. In the paper's pipeline: A later analysis counted about 76 million unique TCR beta chains across the 666 repertoires, and 9.5 million to 11 million of these chains were shared by at least two donors. Raw reads were error-corrected and collapsed into unique sequences by a nearest-neighbor algorithm in which closely related sequences were merged to remove PCR and sequencing errors. Alignment of CDR3 sequences to IMGT reference sequences was used to assign V, D and J gene segments. Each retained sequence needed at least a six-nucleotide match to both a V gene segment and a J gene segment. Rearrangements were classified as productive when the CDR3 lacked stop codons and remained in frame with V and J, and all other rearrangements were classified as non-productive. CDR3 was defined according to IMGT convention as the region running from the second conserved V-encoded cysteine to the conserved J-encoded phenylalanine. In an earlier analysis of more than 550 of the donors, sequences lacking an unambiguous match to a single V gene segment were excluded. An earlier analysis of approximately 590 of the donors called V segments functional above 56.7% productive rearrangements and segregating when the between-donor standard deviation exceeded 5%. A statistical classification framework was built to diagnose cytomegalovirus status from the catalog of TCR beta chain sequences. A later analysis assigned V and J genes by comparing TCR nucleotide sequences with IMGT/GENE-DB human TR gene sequences. Using the TCRdist pipeline, a later analysis assigned CDR3 sequences along with most-parsimonious VDJ recombination scenarios. In a later analysis, each TCR beta chain was defined by its CDR3 amino acid sequence together with its V-gene family, and reads lacking a unique V-gene family were excluded. To address suspected cross-contamination and a sequencing artifact, a later analysis removed 450 to 700 highly shared, low-generation-probability nucleotide sequences. For each public chain, a later analysis derived a clonal expansion index from normalized ranks of inferred template counts within each repertoire. A later analysis computed generation probabilities with a VDJ recombination model fitted to out-of-frame rearrangements, and checked the results against IGoR. Hypergeometric tests were used in a later analysis to score TCR-TCR, TCR-HLA and TCR-CMV co-occurrence, with a repertoire-size bias correction applied to the TCR pairs. In a later analysis, false discovery rates were estimated by permuting HLA or CMV assignments 20 times. In a later analysis, co-occurring TCRs were grouped using DBSCAN, and TCRdist sequence similarity was added for clustering within HLA-allele-positive subsets. Co-occurrence clustering excluded repertoires with fewer than 30,000 or more than 120,000 public chains, plus five with anomalous nucleotide sharing. The source is immuneACCESS, and TCRdb retained only in-frame sequences with V and J called. Part of the clones is not carried over; for the studies checked, unresolved V genes explain less than half of this, and the remainder is unexplained. That table furnishes V, J and clone size, whereas the DNA furnished D and trimming. This sample lists 150,000 to 200,000 clones; around 75% were detected once. The ten largest clones take up approximately 10% of the sample.

On this clone: The antigen this receptor binds is unknown. No much larger clone exists at a distance of one base, and base qualities are not known.

The chain employs TRBV13 and TRBJ1-2; 8 bases in between match TRBD1. The sample comprised PBMCs. The sequence derives from a man aged 18 to 29 in good health and CMV-seropositive. The bases are TGTGCCAGCAGCTTAACGAAAAGGACAGGGCCAGCTAACTATGGCTACACCTTC. Translation gives CASSLTKRTGPANYGYTF.